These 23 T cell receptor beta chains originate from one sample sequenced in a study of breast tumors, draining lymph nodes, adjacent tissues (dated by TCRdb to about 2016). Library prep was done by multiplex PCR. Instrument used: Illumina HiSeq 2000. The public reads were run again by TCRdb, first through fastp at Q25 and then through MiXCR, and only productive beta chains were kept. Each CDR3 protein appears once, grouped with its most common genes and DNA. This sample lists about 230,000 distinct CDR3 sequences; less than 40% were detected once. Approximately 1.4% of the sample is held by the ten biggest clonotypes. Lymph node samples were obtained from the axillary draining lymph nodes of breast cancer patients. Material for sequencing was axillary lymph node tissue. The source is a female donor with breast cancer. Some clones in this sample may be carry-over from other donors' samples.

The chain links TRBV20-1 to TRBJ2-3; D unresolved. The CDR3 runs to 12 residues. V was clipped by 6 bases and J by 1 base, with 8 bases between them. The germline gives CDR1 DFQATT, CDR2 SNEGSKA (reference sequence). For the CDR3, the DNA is TGCAGTGCGTTAGAGGGCACAGATACGCAGTATTTT. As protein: CSALEGTDTQYF.

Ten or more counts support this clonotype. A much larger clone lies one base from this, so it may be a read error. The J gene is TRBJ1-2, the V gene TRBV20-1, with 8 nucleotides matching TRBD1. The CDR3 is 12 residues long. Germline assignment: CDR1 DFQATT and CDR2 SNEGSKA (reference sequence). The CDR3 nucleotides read TGCAGTGCTACAGGGGGCGACTATGGCTCCACCTTC. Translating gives CSATGGDYGSTF.

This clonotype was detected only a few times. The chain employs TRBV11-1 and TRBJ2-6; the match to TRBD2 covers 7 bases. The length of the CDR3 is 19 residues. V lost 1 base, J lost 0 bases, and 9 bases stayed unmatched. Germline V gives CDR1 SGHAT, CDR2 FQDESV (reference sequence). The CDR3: CASSLGVAGSFSGANVLTF. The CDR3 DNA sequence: TGTGCCAGCAGCTTAGGGGTAGCGGGCTCTTTCTCTGGGGCCAACGTCCTGACTTTC.

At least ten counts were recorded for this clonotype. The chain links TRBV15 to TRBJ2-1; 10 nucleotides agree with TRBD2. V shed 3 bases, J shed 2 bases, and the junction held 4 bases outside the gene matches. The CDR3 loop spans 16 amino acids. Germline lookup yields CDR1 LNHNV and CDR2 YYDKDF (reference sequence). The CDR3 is CATSREGLAAYNEQFF. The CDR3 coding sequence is TGTGCCACCAGCAGGGAAGGACTAGCGGCCTACAATGAGCAGTTCTTC.

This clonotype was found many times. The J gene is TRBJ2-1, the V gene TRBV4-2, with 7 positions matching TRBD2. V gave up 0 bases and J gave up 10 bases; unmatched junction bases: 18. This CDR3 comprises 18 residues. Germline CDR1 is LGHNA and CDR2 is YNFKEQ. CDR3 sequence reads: CASSQDYVGGPQGAEQFF. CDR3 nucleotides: TGTGCCAGCAGCCAAGATTATGTGGGAGGGCCCCAAGGGGCCGAGCAGTTCTTC.

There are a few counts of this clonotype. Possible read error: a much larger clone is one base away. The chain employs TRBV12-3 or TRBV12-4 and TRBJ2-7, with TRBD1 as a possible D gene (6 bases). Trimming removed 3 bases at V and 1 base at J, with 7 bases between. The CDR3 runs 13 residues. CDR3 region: CASSFGQSYEQYF. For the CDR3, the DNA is TGTGCCAGCAGTTTCGGACAGTCCTACGAGCAGTACTTC.

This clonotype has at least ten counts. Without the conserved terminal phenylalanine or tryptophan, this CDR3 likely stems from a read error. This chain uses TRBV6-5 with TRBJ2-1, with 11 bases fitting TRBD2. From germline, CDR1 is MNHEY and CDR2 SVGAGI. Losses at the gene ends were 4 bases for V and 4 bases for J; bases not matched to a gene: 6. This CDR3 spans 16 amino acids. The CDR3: CASSFSGRANYNEQFV. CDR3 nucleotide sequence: TGTGCCAGCAGTTTTAGCGGGAGGGCCAATTACAATGAGCAGTTCGTC.

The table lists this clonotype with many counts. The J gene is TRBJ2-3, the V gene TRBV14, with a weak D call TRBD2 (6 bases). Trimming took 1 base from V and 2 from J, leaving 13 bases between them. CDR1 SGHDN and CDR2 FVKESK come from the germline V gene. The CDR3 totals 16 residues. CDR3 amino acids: CASSQGPLAYTDTQYF. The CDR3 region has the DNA TGTGCCAGCAGCCAAGGCCCACTAGCCTACACAGATACGCAGTATTTT.

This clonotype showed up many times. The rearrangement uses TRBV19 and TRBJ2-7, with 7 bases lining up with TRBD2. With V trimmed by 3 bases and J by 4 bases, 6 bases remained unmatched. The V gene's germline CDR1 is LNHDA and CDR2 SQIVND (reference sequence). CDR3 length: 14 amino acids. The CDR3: CASSIGGRVYEQYF. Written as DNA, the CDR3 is TGTGCCAGTAGTATCGGTGGGAGGGTGTACGAGCAGTACTTC.

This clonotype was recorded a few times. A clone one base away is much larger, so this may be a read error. The chain's CDR3 is CASSQQAGPTYEQYF. The DNA of the CDR3 is TGTGCCAGCAGTCAGCAGGCGGGACCCACCTACGAGCAGTACTTC. The gene calls are TRBV6-5 and TRBJ2-7; a weak D match, TRBD2 (6 bases). The CDR3 covers 15 residues. V lost 5 bases and J 2 bases, leaving 16 bases between the germline ends. Germline lookup yields CDR1 MNHEY and CDR2 SVGAGI.

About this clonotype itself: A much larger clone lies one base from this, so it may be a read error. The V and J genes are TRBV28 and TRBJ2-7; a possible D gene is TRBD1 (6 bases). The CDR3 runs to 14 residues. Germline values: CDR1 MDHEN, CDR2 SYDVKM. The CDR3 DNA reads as TGTGTCAGCAGTTTGTGGGACACCGGCTACGAGCAGTACTTC. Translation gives CVSSLWDTGYEQYF.

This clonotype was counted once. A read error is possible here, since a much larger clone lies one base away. The CDR3 region has the DNA TGTGCCAGCAGCCTCGACAGGGGTTCAGTCTCGGAGCAGTACTTC. Its translation is CASSLDRGSVSEQYF. The genes are TRBV5-6 and TRBJ2-7, with 8 bases aligning to TRBD1. The germline V gene has CDR1 SGHDT and CDR2 YYEEEE. This CDR3 has 15 amino acids. V dropped 4 bases and J dropped 7; count of bases not matched to a gene: 13.

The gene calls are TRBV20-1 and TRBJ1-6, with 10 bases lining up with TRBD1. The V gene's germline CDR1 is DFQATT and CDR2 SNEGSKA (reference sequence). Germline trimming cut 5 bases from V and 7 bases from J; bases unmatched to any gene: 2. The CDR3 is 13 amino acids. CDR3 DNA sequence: TGCAGTGCTGGACAGGGGGGCAATTCACCCCTCCACTTT. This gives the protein CSAGQGGNSPLHF.

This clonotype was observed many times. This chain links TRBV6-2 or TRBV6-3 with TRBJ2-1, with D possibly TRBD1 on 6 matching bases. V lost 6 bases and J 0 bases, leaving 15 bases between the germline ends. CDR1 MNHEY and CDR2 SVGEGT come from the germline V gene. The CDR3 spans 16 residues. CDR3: CASSQQGIGSYNEQFF. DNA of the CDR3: TGTGCCAGCAGCCAACAGGGAATTGGCTCCTACAATGAGCAGTTCTTC.

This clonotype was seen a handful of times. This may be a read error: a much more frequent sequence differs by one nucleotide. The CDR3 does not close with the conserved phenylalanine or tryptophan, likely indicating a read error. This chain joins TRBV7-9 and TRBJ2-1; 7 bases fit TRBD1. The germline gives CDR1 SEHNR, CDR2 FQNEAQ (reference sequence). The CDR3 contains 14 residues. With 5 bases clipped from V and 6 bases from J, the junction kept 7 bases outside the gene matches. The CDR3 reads CASSLRQGRNEQFL. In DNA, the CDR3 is TGTGCCAGCAGCCTCCGACAGGGTCGCAATGAGCAGTTCCTC.

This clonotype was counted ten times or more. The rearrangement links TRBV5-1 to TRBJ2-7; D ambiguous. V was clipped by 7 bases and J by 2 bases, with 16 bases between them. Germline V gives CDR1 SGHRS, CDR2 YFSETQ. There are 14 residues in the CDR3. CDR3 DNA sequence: TGCGCCAGCTGCCCAACTCCCGGAACCTACGAGCAGTACTTC. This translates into CASCPTPGTYEQYF.

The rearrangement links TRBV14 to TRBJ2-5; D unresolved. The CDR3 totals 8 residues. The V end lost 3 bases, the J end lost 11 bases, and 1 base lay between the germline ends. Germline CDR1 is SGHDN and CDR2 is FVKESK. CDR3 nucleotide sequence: TGTGCCAGCAGCCAGCAGTACTTC. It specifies CASSQQYF.

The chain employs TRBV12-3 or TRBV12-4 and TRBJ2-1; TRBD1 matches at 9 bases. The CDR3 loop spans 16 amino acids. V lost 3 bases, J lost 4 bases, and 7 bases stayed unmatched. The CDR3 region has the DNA TGTGCCAGCAGTTTTTTCCGGGACAGGGCGTACAATGAGCAGTTCTTC. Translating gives CASSFFRDRAYNEQFF.

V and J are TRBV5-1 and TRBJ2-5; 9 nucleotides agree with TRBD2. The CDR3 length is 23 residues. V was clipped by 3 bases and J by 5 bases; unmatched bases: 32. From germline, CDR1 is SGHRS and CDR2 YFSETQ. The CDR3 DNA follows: TGCGCCAGCAGCTCCGCACCCACAGGGTCGGGGAACATTCATAGCGGGAGCGGTGAGACCCAGTACTTC. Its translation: CASSSAPTGSGNIHSGSGETQYF.

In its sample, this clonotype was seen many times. The CDR3 DNA follows: TGTGCCATCAGTGAGCCGACAGGAGGTGAGACCCAGTACTTC. Its protein is CAISEPTGGETQYF. The chain carries TRBV10-3 and TRBJ2-5; a possible D gene is TRBD1 (6 bases). Trimming left V 2 bases short and J 5 bases short, with 12 bases between. Germline CDR1 reads ENHRY; CDR2 reads SYGVKD. CDR3 size: 14 residues.

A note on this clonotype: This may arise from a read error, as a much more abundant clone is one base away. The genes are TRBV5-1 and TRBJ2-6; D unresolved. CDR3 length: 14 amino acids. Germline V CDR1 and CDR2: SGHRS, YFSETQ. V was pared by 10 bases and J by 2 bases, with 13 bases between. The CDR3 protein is CAGKPQTGANVLTF. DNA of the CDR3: TGCGCCGGTAAACCCCAGACTGGGGCCAACGTCCTGACTTTC.

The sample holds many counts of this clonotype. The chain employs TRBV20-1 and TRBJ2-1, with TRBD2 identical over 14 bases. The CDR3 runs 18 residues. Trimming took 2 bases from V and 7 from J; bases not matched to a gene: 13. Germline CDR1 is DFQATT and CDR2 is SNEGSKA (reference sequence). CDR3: CSARSGTSGSTPGNEQFF. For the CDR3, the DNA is TGCAGTGCTAGATCCGGGACTAGCGGGAGTACACCCGGGAATGAGCAGTTCTTC.

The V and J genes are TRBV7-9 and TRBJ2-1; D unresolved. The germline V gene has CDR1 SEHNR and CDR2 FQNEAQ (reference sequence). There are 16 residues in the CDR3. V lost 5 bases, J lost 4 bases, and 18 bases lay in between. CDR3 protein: CASSTLTTAAYNEQFF. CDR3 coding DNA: TGTGCCAGCAGCACACTCACTACGGCTGCATACAATGAGCAGTTCTTC. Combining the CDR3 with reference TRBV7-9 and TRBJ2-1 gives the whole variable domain DTGVSQNPRHKITKRGQNVTFRCDPISEHNRLYWYRQTLGQGPEFLTYFQNEAQLEKSRLLSDRFSAERPKGSFSTLEIQRTEQGDSAMYLCASSTLTTAAYNEQFFGPGTRLTVL.